This T cell receptor beta chain was sequenced during a study of shared clonotypes between healthy human individuals. Findings and limits, study-wide: Several donors had about 5% of their naive CD4 clonotypes in common.

Data came from immunoSEQ multiplex PCR; TCRdb stores just in-frame clones and leaves some out. The sample contains some 2 million clones, roughly 94% of which appear only once. This CDR3 region has 15 residues. Looked up from germline, CDR1 is MGHRA and CDR2 is YSYEKL. Trimming took 4 bases from V and 7 from J; bases not matched to a gene: 10. Terminally differentiated effector memory CD45RA+ cells were left out of the naive CD8 fraction, which was CD45RO-negative and positively selected for CCR7. In regard to this clone: Its specificity is not known.

This sequence was found in a man in his late teens or twenties in good health. The specimen sequenced was naive CD8+ T cells sorted from blood. V usage is TRBV4-1 and J usage is TRBJ2-1; TRBD2 matches 7 bases. The chain's CDR3 is CASSLWASGRNEQFF. CDR3 nucleotide sequence: TGCGCCAGCAGCCTGTGGGCTAGCGGCCGAAATGAGCAGTTCTTC.